Listed below are T cell receptor beta chains from one sample, sequenced in a study of blood T cell repertoires in COVID-19. Repertoires were generated with immunoSEQ multiplex PCR, while TCRdb's copy carries only in-frame clones and drops some. The data show roughly 66,000 clones, about 91% seen once. Sequencing was performed on peripheral blood. Source of these receptors: a human donor in a cohort sampled during active COVID-19. Each CDR3 is given without its conserved first and last residue.

v_call	j_call	cdr3_aa
TRBV19	TRBJ1-2	ASTPADSPHGYT
TRBV6-6	TRBJ1-2	ASIREGIGGYT
TRBV5-1	TRBJ1-1	ASSTLWPPGTEAF
TRBV6-6	TRBJ1-1	ASIPPRWTEAF
TRBV7-2	TRBJ1-5	ASSLVQFNQPQH
TRBV6-2/TRBV6-3	TRBJ2-1	ASSYVLAGGLSYNEQF
TRBV7-2	TRBJ2-1	ASSLIAGAYNEQF
TRBV4-2	TRBJ1-2	ASSQRPGGSDYGYT
TRBV18	TRBJ2-5	ASSPIRGQETQY
TRBV5-4	TRBJ2-2	ASSSDGKSPGELF
TRBV30	TRBJ1-4	AWRQKGTDGEKLF
TRBV7-2	TRBJ2-7	ASSAWTGVSYEQY
TRBV6-5	TRBJ2-3	TVQGPTDTQY
TRBV7-2	TRBJ1-1	ASSFSRNTEAF
TRBV15	TRBJ1-1	ATRPRLNTEAF
TRBV3-1/TRBV3-2	TRBJ1-2	ASSQERGYGYT
TRBV19	TRBJ2-2	ASSTARLAGLNTGELF
TRBV4-2	TRBJ2-5	ASSTQREMGETQY
TRBV9	TRBJ1-5	ASSALGQENQPQH
TRBV19	TRBJ2-1	ASRNRVVNEQF
TRBV2	TRBJ2-5	ASSEQGTGGYQETQY
TRBV7-2	TRBJ2-3	ASSAEPGGTQY
TRBV18	TRBJ2-7	ASSPLGRAEQY
TRBV15	TRBJ2-7	ATSRTSGASGEQY
TRBV6-2/TRBV6-3	TRBJ2-1	ASSYTSGYNEQF
TRBV5-1	TRBJ2-1	ASSLTPSGSSYNEQF
TRBV12-3/TRBV12-4	TRBJ1-1	ASSLTITGGSL
TRBV6-5	TRBJ2-5	ASSYSSGGQETQY
TRBV9	TRBJ1-2	ASTETGNKPGYGYT
TRBV18	TRBJ1-5	ASSLDRADQPQH
TRBV27	TRBJ2-7	ASSLREGVYEQY
TRBV28	TRBJ1-5	ASRPGNPNYSNQPQH
TRBV6-2/TRBV6-3	TRBJ2-3	ASSPRLAGELDTQY
TRBV28	TRBJ2-7	ASSLAGASSYEQY
TRBV5-1	TRBJ2-7	ASSLGLSSYEQY
TRBV7-9	TRBJ1-1	ASSSNQGNTEAF
TRBV5-3	TRBJ1-5	ARSFLREGWDQPQH
TRBV18	TRBJ2-4	ASSPRRDRENIQY
TRBV5-1	TRBJ2-3	ASGSGGAPDTQY
TRBV4-3	TRBJ2-3	ASSQERNTDTQY
TRBV18	TRBJ2-7	ASSPRQNYEQY
TRBV28	TRBJ2-5	ASSSRQQETQY
TRBV27	TRBJ2-2	ASSGLAGGPHTGELF
TRBV2	TRBJ2-5	ASIERFFRGKRRETQY
TRBV6-5	TRBJ1-4	ASSYSVTGGIKLF
TRBV10-1	TRBJ1-1	ASSESGQLNTEAF
TRBV27	TRBJ1-2	ASSPGQGYGYT
TRBV20-1	TRBJ1-1	SASASRGGGTEAF